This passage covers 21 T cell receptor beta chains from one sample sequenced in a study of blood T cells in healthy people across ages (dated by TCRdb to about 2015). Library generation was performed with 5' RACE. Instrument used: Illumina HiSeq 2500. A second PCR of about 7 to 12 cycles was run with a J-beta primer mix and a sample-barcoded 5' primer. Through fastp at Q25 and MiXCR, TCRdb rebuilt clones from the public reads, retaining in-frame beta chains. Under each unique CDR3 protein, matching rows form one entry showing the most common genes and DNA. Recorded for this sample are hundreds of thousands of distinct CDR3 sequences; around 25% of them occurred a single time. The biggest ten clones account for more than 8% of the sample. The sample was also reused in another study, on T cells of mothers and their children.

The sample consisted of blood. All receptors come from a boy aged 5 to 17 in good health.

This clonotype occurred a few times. CDR3 bases: TGTGCCAGCTCATCGGGGACACCTAGCACAGATACGCAGTATTTT. It yields the protein CASSSGTPSTDTQYF. The chain combines TRBV18 with TRBJ2-3, with D possibly being TRBD1 (6 bases). Germline V gene lookup returns CDR1 KGHSH and CDR2 LQKENI. The CDR3 extends over 15 amino acids. The V end lost 5 bases, the J end lost 0 bases, and 12 bases lay between the germline ends.

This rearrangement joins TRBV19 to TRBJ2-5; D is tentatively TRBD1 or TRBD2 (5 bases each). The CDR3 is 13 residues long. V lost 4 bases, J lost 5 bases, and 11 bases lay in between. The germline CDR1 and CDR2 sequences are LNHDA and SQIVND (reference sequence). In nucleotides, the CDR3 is TGTGCCAGTAGTAGGGGGACGGTTGAGACCCAGTACTTC. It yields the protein CASSRGTVETQYF.

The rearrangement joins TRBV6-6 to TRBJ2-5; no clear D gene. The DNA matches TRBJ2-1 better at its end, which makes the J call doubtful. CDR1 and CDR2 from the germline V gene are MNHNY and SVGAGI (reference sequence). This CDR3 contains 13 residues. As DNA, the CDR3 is TGTGCCAGCAGTTACCGCGCTCATGATGAGCAGTTCTTC. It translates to CASSYRAHDEQFF.

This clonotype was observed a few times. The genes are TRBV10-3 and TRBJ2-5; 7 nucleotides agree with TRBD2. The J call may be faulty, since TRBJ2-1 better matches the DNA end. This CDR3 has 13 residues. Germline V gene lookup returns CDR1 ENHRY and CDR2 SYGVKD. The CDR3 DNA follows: TGTGCCATCAGTGAGTTAGCGGGCAATGAGCAGTTCTTC. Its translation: CAISELAGNEQFF.

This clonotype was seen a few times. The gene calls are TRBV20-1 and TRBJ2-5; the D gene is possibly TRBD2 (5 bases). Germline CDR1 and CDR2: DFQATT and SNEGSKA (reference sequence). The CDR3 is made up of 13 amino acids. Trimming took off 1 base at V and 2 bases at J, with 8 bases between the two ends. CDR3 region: CSARGERQETQYF. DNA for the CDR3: TGCAGTGCTAGAGGCGAGCGGCAAGAGACCCAGTACTTC.

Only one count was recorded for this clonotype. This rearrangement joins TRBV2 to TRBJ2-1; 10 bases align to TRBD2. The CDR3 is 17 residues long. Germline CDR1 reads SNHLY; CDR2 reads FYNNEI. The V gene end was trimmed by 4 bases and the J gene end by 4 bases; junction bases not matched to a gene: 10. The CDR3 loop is CASSGGASGRIYNEQFF. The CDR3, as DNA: TGTGCCAGCAGTGGGGGGGCTAGCGGGAGAATATACAATGAGCAGTTCTTC.

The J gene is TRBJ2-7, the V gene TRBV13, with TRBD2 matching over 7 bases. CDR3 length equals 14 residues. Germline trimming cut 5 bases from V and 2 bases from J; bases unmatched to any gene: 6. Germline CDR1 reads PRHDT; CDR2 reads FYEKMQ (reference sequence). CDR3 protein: CASSLTSVPYEQYF. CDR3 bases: TGTGCCAGCAGCCTTACTAGCGTTCCCTACGAGCAGTACTTC. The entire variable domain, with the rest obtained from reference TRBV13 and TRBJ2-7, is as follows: AAGVIQSPRHLIKEKRETATLKCYPIPRHDTVYWYQQGPGQDPQFLISFYEKMQSDKGSIPDRFSAQQFSDYHSELNMSSLELGDSALYFCASSLTSVPYEQYFGPGTRLTVT.

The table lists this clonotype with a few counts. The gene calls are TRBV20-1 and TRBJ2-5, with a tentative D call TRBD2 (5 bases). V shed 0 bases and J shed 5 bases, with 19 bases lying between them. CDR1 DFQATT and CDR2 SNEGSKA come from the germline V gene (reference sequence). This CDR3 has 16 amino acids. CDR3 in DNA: TGCAGTGCTAGAGAAACCCGAGGGAACGCACGGGAGACCCAGTACTTC. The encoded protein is CSARETRGNARETQYF.

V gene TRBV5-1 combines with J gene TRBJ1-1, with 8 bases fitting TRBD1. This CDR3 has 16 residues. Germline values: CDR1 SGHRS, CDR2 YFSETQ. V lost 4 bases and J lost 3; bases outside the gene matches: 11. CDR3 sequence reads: CASSQTGQGADTEAFF. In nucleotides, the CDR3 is TGCGCCAGCAGCCAGACTGGACAGGGAGCGGACACTGAAGCTTTCTTT.

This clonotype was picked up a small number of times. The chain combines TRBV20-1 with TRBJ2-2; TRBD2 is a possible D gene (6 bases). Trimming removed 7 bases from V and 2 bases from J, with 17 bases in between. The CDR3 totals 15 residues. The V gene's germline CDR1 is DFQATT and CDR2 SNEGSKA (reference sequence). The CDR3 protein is CSVSWGEVNTGELFF. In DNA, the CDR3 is TGCAGTGTTTCATGGGGGGAGGTAAACACCGGGGAGCTGTTTTTT.

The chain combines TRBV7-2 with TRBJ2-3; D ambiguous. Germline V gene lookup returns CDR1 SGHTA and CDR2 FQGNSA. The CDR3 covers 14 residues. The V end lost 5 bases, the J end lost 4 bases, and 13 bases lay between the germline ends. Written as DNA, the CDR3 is TGTGCCAGCAGCCCCGGGCAGGTGCCAGATACGCAGTATTTT. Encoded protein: CASSPGQVPDTQYF.

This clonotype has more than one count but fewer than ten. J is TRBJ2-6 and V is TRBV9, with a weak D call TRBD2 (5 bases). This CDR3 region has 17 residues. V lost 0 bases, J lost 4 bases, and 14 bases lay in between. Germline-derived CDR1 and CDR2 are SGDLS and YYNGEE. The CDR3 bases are TGTGCCAGCAGCGTAGTGGGAGATCGGTACGGGGCCAACGTCCTGACTTTC. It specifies CASSVVGDRYGANVLTF.

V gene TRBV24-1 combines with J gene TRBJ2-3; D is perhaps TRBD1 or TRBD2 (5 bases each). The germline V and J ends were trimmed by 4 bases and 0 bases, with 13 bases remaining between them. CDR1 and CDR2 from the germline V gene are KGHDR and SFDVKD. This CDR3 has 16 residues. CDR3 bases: TGTGCCACCAGTGACCCCTTAGGGGAGAGCACAGATACGCAGTATTTT. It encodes CATSDPLGESTDTQYF.

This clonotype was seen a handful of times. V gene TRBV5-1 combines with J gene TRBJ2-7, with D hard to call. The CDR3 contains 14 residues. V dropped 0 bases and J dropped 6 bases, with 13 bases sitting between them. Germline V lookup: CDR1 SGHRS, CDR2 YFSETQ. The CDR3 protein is CASSLGGTPTEQYF. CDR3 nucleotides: TGCGCCAGCAGCTTGGGGGGTACCCCTACCGAGCAGTACTTC.

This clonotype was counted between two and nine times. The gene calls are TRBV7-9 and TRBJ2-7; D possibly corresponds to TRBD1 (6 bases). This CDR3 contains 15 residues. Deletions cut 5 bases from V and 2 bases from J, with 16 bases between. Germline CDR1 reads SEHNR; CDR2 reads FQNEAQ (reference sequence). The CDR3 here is CASSPVRGSAYEQYF. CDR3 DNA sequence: TGTGCCAGCAGCCCCGTCAGGGGCTCAGCCTACGAGCAGTACTTC. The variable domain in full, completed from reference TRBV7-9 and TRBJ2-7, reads DTGVSQNPRHKITKRGQNVTFRCDPISEHNRLYWYRQTLGQGPEFLTYFQNEAQLEKSRLLSDRFSAERPKGSFSTLEIQRTEQGDSAMYLCASSPVRGSAYEQYFGPGTRLTVT.

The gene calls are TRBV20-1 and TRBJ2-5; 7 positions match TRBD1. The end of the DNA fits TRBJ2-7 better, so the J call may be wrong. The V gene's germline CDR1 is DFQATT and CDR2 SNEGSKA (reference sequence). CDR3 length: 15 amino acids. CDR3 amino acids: CSALTHRGVGYEQYF. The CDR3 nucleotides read TGCAGTGCCCTAACCCACAGGGGTGTCGGTTACGAGCAGTACTTC.

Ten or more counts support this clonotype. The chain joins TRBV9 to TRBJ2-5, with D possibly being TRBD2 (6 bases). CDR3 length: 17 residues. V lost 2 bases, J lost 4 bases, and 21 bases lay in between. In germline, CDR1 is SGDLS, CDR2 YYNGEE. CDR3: CASSVGATSLGPETQYF. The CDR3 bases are TGTGCCAGCAGCGTCGGTGCGACTAGTTTAGGTCCAGAGACCCAGTACTTC.

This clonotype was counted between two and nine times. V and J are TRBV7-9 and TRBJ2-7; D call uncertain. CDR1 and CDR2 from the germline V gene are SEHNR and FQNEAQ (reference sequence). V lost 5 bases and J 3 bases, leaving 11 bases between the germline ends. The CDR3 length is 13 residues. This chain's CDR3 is CASSPPTFYEQYF. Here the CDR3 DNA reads TGTGCCAGCAGCCCTCCCACCTTCTACGAGCAGTACTTC.

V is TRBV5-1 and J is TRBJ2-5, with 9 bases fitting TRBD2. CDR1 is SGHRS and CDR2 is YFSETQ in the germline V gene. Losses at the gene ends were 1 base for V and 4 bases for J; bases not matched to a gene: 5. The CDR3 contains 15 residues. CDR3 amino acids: CASSLWLAGRETQYF. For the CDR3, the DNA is TGCGCCAGCAGCTTGTGGCTAGCGGGGAGAGAGACCCAGTACTTC.

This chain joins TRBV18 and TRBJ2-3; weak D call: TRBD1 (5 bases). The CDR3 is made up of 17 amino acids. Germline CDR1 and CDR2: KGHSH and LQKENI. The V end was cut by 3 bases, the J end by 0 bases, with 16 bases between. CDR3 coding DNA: TGTGCCAGCTCACCTTCGCGACAGCCGTATAGCACAGATACGCAGTATTTT. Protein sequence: CASSPSRQPYSTDTQYF.

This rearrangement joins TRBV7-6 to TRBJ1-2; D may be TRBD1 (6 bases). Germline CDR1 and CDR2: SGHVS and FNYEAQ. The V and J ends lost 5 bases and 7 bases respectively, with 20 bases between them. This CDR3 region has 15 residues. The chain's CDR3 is CASSDTIRGPGGYTF. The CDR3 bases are TGTGCCAGCAGCGATACAATCAGGGGTCCGGGTGGCTACACCTTC.